This is a list of T cell receptor beta chains from one sample in a study of cytomegalovirus exposure and HLA in healthy donors. Method: immunoSEQ multiplex PCR; TCRdb's copy keeps in-frame clones and lacks some. The sample has about 130,000 clones; over 70% are singletons. The sequenced sample was PBMCs. Receptors originate from a woman in her thirties or forties in good health and CMV-seronegative. Both conserved end residues are part of each CDR3. A D gene is named only where the DNA matches it firmly. Clone sizes are given selectively: once, few, many, or a class where the clone is expanded.

abundance	v_gene	j_gene	d_gene	CDR3aa	CDR3nt
.	TRBV28	TRBJ2-1	.	CASSSYEQFF	TGTGCCAGCAGTTCCTATGAGCAGTTCTTC
.	TRBV9	TRBJ2-3	TRBD2	CASSGGEGRSTDTQYF	TGTGCCAGCTCAGGAGGGGAGGGACGGAGCACAGATACGCAGTATTTT
.	TRBV19	TRBJ2-2	TRBD1	CASRRTGPGELFF	TGTGCCAGTCGACGGACAGGCCCCGGGGAGCTGTTTTTT
few	TRBV4-1	TRBJ2-1	TRBD2	CASSQDPPGGESNEQFF	TGCGCCAGCAGCCAAGATCCCCCGGGGGGGGAATCCAATGAGCAGTTCTTC
.	TRBV15	TRBJ2-2	.	CATSRGWGGTSNTGELFF	TGTGCCACCAGCAGAGGCTGGGGCGGGACCTCGAACACCGGGGAGCTGTTTTTT
.	TRBV5-1	TRBJ1-2	.	CASSRGNYGYTF	TGCGCCAGCAGCAGGGGAAACTATGGCTACACCTTC
.	TRBV19	TRBJ2-1	TRBD1	CASRSGTGYNEQFF	TGTGCCAGTAGATCCGGGACAGGGTACAATGAGCAGTTCTTC
few	TRBV28	TRBJ2-1	.	CASSLRGPPNEQFF	TGTGCCAGCAGTTTGCGGGGACCCCCGAATGAGCAGTTCTTC
.	TRBV28	TRBJ1-1	.	CASSFGLSTEAFF	TGTGCCAGCAGTTTTGGACTGAGCACTGAAGCTTTCTTT
.	TRBV27	TRBJ1-1	.	CASRQPDEAEAFF	TGTGCCAGCAGACAACCAGACGAGGCTGAAGCTTTCTTT
.	TRBV5-1	TRBJ2-7	TRBD1	CASSLSDRGRNYEQYF	TGCGCCAGCAGCTTGAGCGACAGGGGACGAAACTACGAGCAGTACTTC
.	TRBV5-6	TRBJ2-5	.	CASSPGLKRETQYF	TGTGCCAGCAGCCCGGGATTAAAGCGAGAGACCCAGTACTTC
few	TRBV5-1	TRBJ2-4	TRBD1	CASSPDRGVNSQYF	TGCGCCAGCAGCCCGGACAGGGGGGTAAACAGTCAGTACTTC
.	TRBV6-1	TRBJ1-1	TRBD1	CASSGTGSAEAFF	TGTGCCAGCAGTGGGACAGGGAGCGCTGAAGCTTTCTTT
.	TRBV18	TRBJ2-2	TRBD2	CASSPPGLAGELFF	TGTGCCAGCTCACCACCGGGACTAGCCGGGGAGCTGTTTTTT
.	TRBV11-1	TRBJ2-1	.	CASSLVAAYNEQFF	TGTGCCAGCAGCTTAGTGGCTGCTTATAATGAGCAGTTCTTC
.	TRBV19	TRBJ1-3	.	CASSITRTSSGNTIYF	TGTGCCAGTAGTATAACGAGGACAAGCTCTGGAAACACCATATATTTT
once	TRBV15	TRBJ1-1	TRBD1	CATSSIKTGQGGPRGAFF	TGTGCCACCAGCTCGATAAAAACGGGACAGGGGGGCCCAAGGGGCGCTTTCTTT
.	TRBV5-1	TRBJ2-1	TRBD2	CASSFGFLAGVGGNEQFF	TGCGCCAGCAGCTTCGGTTTTCTAGCGGGGGTGGGGGGGAATGAGCAGTTCTTC
few	TRBV7-2	TRBJ1-4	TRBD1	CASSQVEGAAEKLFF	TGTGCCAGCAGCCAAGTTGAGGGGGCGGCTGAAAAACTGTTTTTT
.	TRBV27	TRBJ2-3	.	CASSPLQSTDTQYF	TGTGCCAGCTCCCCACTCCAAAGCACAGATACGCAGTATTTT
.	TRBV6-5	TRBJ1-1	.	CASSPRGGNTEAFF	TGTGCCAGCAGCCCCAGGGGTGGGAACACTGAAGCTTTCTTT
.	TRBV27	TRBJ2-7	TRBD1	CASSFVAGGYF	TGTGCCAGCAGTTTTGTGGCAGGGGGGTACTTC
.	TRBV27	TRBJ2-7	TRBD2	CASSRIGLPGLAGGEQYF	TGTGCCAGCAGTAGAATTGGTTTACCGGGACTAGCGGGAGGCGAGCAGTACTTC
.	TRBV30	TRBJ2-7	TRBD2	CAWRLGGLAGAGQYF	TGTGCCTGGAGGCTTGGGGGACTAGCGGGAGCGGGTCAGTACTTC
.	TRBV4-2	TRBJ2-5	.	CASSQEGTQETQYF	TGTGCCAGCAGCCAAGAGGGGACTCAAGAGACCCAGTACTTC
.	TRBV2	TRBJ2-3	TRBD2	CASSVGGRATDTQYF	TGTGCCAGCAGTGTAGGCGGGAGGGCGACAGATACGCAGTATTTT
few	TRBV18	TRBJ2-7	.	CASSPSPILYEQYF	TGTGCCAGCTCACCTTCACCCATACTTTACGAGCAGTACTTC
.	TRBV15	TRBJ1-2	TRBD1	CATSKGQERSEGYTF	TGTGCCACCAGCAAAGGACAGGAAAGGTCGGAAGGCTACACCTTC
.	TRBV9	TRBJ2-3	TRBD2	CASGRGVAGGADTQYF	TGTGCCAGCGGACGAGGGGTAGCGGGAGGGGCAGATACGCAGTATTTT
once	TRBV5-1	TRBJ2-7	TRBD1	CASSLTGTGGFYEQYF	TGCGCCAGCAGCTTAACCGGGACAGGGGGCTTCTACGAGCAGTACTTC
.	TRBV28	TRBJ2-7	.	CASSLDGGISSYEQYF	TGTGCCAGCAGTTTAGACGGCGGGATTTCGTCCTACGAGCAGTACTTC
.	TRBV4-2	TRBJ2-7	TRBD1	CASSADRAGDEQYF	TGTGCCAGCAGCGCGGACAGGGCAGGCGACGAGCAGTACTTC
.	TRBV5-6	TRBJ2-7	TRBD1	CASSFPGQGGYEQYF	TGTGCCAGCAGCTTCCCGGGACAGGGGGGCTACGAGCAGTACTTC
.	TRBV28	TRBJ2-7	TRBD2	CASSLTGTSGYEQYF	TGTGCCAGCAGTTTGACCGGGACTAGCGGGTACGAGCAGTACTTC
.	TRBV7-8	TRBJ2-5	TRBD1	CASSPPRTGGETQYF	TGTGCCAGCAGCCCCCCCCGGACAGGGGGCGAGACCCAGTACTTC
.	TRBV7-2	TRBJ2-7	.	CASSLYKYEQYF	TGTGCCAGCAGCTTATATAAATACGAGCAGTACTTC
once	TRBV28	TRBJ2-7	.	CASMGQFYEQYF	TGTGCCAGCATGGGGCAGTTCTACGAGCAGTACTTC
once	TRBV5-4	TRBJ1-2	.	CASTPGDGYTF	TGTGCCAGCACCCCGGGGGATGGCTACACCTTC
few	TRBV10-1	TRBJ2-7	.	CASSESLDRLGAEQYF	TGCGCCAGCAGTGAAAGTCTTGACAGGTTAGGGGCCGAGCAGTACTTC
.	TRBV2	TRBJ1-4	.	CASRLGALGEKLFF	TGTGCCAGCAGACTGGGGGCCCTGGGGGAAAAACTGTTTTTT